These T cell receptor beta chains were read from a single sample in a study of tumor-infiltrating lymphocytes in primary liver carcinoma. TCRdb re-derived calls from the multiplex PCR reads in MiXCR, one entry per CDR3 protein. The data hold approximately 40,000 distinct CDR3 sequences, with 65% to 85% observed a single time. The sample consisted of liver tumor tissue from sampling region 2. The receptors here all came from a man aged 40-55 years with primary liver carcinoma and hepatitis B virus infection. Both conserved end residues are part of each CDR3. The D gene is left open where the match is weak. Part of the rows lack a size; the others show once, few, many or a class for expanded clones.

D	J	size	V	CDR3	DNA
.	TRBJ2-2	.	TRBV29-1	CSVKGEEGGELFF	TGCAGCGTTAAAGGGGAGGAGGGCGGGGAGCTGTTTTTT
.	TRBJ1-2	medium-sized	TRBV6-5	CASTDGRGYTF	TGTGCCAGCACCGATGGGAGAGGCTACACCTTC
.	TRBJ1-2	.	TRBV6-1	CASSTQGTGGYTF	TGTGCCAGCAGTACTCAGGGGACCGGTGGCTACACCTTC
TRBD2	TRBJ2-1	.	TRBV14	CASSVVAGRVSNEQFF	TGTGCCAGCAGTGTCGTAGCGGGACGGGTAAGCAATGAGCAGTTCTTC
TRBD2	TRBJ2-2	.	TRBV20-1	CSAIGGRATGELFF	TGCAGTGCTATAGGAGGGAGGGCCACCGGGGAGCTGTTTTTT
.	TRBJ1-4	few	TRBV4-2	CASNPVGGLNEKLFF	TGTGCCAGCAACCCCGTGGGAGGGTTGAACGAAAAACTGTTTTTT
.	TRBJ2-1	.	TRBV4-2	CAISQGARGHEQFF	TGTGCCATCAGCCAAGGTGCCAGGGGCCACGAGCAGTTCTTC
.	TRBJ1-1	.	TRBV7-9	CASGSQQGSPEAFF	TGCGCCAGCGGCTCTCAACAGGGCTCCCCTGAAGCTTTCTTT
TRBD2	TRBJ2-7	.	TRBV12-3/TRBV12-4	CPSSRESGAQYF	TGTCCCAGCAGCCGGGAGAGCGGGGCCCAGTACTTC
.	TRBJ2-2	medium-sized	TRBV4-1	CASSQDGGRWGGELFF	TGCGCCAGCAGCCAAGATGGGGGGAGATGGGGCGGGGAGCTGTTTTTT
TRBD2	TRBJ2-2	.	TRBV10-1	CATRASGIVGELSF	TGCGCCACTAGGGCTAGCGGGATCGTCGGGGAGCTGTCCTTT
.	TRBJ1-2	.	TRBV6-5	CASFSGWNYVNTF	TGTGCCAGTTTCTCAGGCTGGAACTATGTCAACACCTTC
.	TRBJ1-5	.	TRBV11-3	CASTLQSAQHF	TGTGCCAGCACCTTACAATCAGCTCAGCATTTT
.	TRBJ1-1	many	TRBV2	CASSERRGEGSETFF	TGTGCCAGCAGTGAAAGGCGAGGGGAAGGGTCTGAAACTTTCTTT
.	TRBJ1-1	.	TRBV30	CVWSGDRRTEAFF	TGTGTCTGGAGTGGAGACAGGCGCACTGAAGCTTTCTTT
.	TRBJ2-5	.	TRBV6-5	CASRRYQETQYF	TGTGCCAGCAGGAGGTACCAAGAGACCCAATACTTC
.	TRBJ2-1	.	TRBV20-1	CSVTPGALFNNEQFF	TGCAGTGTTACCCCGGGGGCCCTTTTCAACAATGAGCAATTCTTC
.	TRBJ1-1	once	TRBV6-2/TRBV6-3	CASSYSPCRVWTEAFF	TGTGCCAGCAGTTACTCACCTTGCAGGGTGTGGACTGAAGCTTTCTTT
.	TRBJ2-5	.	TRBV12-3/TRBV12-4	CACSGGLGEETQYF	TGTGCCTGCAGCGGCGGACTGGGGGAAGAGACCCAGTACTTC
.	TRBJ2-7	.	TRBV6-5	CASSLGAVGNYEQYF	TGTGCCAGCAGCCTGGGTGCGGTGGGGAACTACGAGCAGTACTTC
.	TRBJ2-3	.	TRBV12-3/TRBV12-4	CASRTGYGTVTQYF	TGTGCTAGCAGAACAGGGTACGGCACAGTTACGCAGTATTTT
.	TRBJ2-7	.	TRBV11-2	CASSLADAAYEQYF	TGTGCCAGCAGTTTAGCAGACGCTGCCTACGAGCAGTACTTC
.	TRBJ1-3	.	TRBV6-6	CTSSHESTIYF	TGTACCAGCAGTCATGAGAGCACCATATATTTT
.	TRBJ2-2	many	TRBV4-1	CASSQVGQGETGELFF	TGCGCCAGCAGCCAAGTGGGGCAGGGAGAGACCGGGGAGCTGTTTTTT
TRBD2	TRBJ2-1	many	TRBV28	CASSGLAGGLVDEQFF	TGTGCCAGCAGCGGACTAGCGGGAGGTCTTGTGGATGAGCAGTTCTTC
TRBD2	TRBJ2-1	.	TRBV4-1	CPSSPELAGAYNEQFF	TGCCCCAGCAGCCCCGAACTAGCGGGAGCTTACAATGAGCAGTTCTTC
TRBD2	TRBJ2-3	.	TRBV6-1	CDSSEGLGPDTQYF	TGTGACAGCAGTGAAGGACTAGGACCGGATACGCAGTATTTT
TRBD1	TRBJ2-1	few	TRBV12-3/TRBV12-4	CANSGTGVVYVQFF	TGTGCCAACTCCGGGACAGGGGTGGTTTATGTACAGTTCTTC
.	TRBJ2-2	.	TRBV29-1	CSVLGPGPTGEPFF	TGCAGCGTCCTCGGTCCGGGACCCACCGGGGAGCCATTCTTT
.	TRBJ2-5	.	TRBV29-1	CSVESSVRETQYF	TGCAGCGTTGAATCCTCGGTACGAGAGACACAGTACTTC
.	TRBJ1-1	.	TRBV12-3/TRBV12-4	CANSLGGLNTEAFF	TGTGCCAACAGTCTCGGGGGGTTGAACACTGAAGCTTTCTTT
TRBD2	TRBJ2-5	.	TRBV29-1	CSVWTSGSWAETQYF	TGCAGTGTCTGGACTAGCGGGAGTTGGGCAGAGACCCAGTACTTC